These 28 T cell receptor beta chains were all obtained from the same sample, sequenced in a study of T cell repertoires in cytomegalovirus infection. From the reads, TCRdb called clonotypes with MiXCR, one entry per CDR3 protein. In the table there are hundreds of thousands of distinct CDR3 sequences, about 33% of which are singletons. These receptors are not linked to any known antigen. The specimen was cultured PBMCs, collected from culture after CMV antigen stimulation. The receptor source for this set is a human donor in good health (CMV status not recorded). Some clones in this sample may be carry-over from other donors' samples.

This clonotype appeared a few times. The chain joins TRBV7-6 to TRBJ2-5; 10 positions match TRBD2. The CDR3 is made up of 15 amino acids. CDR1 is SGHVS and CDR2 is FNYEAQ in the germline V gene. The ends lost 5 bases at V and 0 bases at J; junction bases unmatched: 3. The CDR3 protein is CASSTLAGYQETQYF. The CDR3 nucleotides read TGTGCCAGCAGCACACTAGCGGGGTACCAAGAGACCCAGTACTTC.

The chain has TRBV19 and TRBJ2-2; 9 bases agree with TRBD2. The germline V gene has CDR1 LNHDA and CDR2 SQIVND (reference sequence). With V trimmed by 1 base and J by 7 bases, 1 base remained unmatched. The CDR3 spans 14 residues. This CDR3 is CASSIVSGSGELFF. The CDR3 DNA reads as TGTGCCAGTAGTATAGTTAGCGGGAGCGGGGAGCTGTTTTTT.

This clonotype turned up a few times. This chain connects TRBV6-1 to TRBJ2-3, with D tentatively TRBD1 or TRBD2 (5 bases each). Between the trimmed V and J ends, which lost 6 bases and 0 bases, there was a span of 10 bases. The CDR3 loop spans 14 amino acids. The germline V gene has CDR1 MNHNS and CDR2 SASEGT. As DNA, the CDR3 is TGTGCCAGCAGATACAGGACTAGCACAGATACGCAGTATTTT. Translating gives CASRYRTSTDTQYF.

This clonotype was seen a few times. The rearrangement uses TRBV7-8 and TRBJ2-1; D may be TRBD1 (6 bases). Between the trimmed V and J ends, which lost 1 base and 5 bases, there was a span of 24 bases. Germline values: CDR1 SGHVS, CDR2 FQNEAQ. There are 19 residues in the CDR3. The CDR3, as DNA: TGTGCCAGCAGCTTAGTAAGGGCCCGCGTCAGGGGTTCCGACAATGAGCAGTTCTTC. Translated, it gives CASSLVRARVRGSDNEQFF.

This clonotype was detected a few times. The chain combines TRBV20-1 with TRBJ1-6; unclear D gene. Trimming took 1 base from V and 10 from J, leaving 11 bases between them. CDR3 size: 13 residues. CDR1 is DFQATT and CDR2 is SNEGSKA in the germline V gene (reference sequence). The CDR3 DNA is TGCAGTGCTAGAGGGGGTGATCTGTCACCCCTCCACTTT. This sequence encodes CSARGGDLSPLHF.

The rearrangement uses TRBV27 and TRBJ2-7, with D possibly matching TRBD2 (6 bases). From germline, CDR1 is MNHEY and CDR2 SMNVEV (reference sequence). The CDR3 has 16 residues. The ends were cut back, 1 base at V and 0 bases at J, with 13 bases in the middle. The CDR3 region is CASSLYPGGSSYEQYF. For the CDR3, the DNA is TGTGCCAGCAGTTTATATCCTGGGGGGAGCTCCTACGAGCAGTACTTC.

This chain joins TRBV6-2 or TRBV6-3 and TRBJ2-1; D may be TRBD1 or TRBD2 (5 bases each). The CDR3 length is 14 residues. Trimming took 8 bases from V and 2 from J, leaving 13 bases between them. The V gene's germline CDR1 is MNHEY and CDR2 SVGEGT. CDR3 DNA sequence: TGTGCCAGCGGCGCCGGGACCCCCTACAATGAGCAGTTCTTC. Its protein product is CASGAGTPYNEQFF.

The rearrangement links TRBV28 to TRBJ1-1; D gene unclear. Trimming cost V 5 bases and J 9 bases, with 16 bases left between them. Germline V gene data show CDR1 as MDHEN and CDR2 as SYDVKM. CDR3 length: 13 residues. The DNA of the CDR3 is TGTGCCAGCAGTCCCCCAGGAGAAATACAAGCTTTCTTT. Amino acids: CASSPPGEIQAFF.

The CDR3 region is CASSPLDGGGAGELFF. Written as DNA, the CDR3 is TGTGCCAGCAGCCCCCTTGACGGCGGGGGTGCCGGGGAGCTGTTTTTT. The V and J genes are TRBV12-3 or TRBV12-4 and TRBJ2-2; 7 bases map to TRBD2. The CDR3 is 16 amino acids. V lost 6 bases, J lost 6 bases, and 13 bases stayed unmatched.

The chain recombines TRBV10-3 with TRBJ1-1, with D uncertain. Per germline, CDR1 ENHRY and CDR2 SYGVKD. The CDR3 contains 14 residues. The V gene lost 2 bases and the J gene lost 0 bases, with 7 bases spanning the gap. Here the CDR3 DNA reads TGTGCCATCAGTGAGGGTAATTTGAACACTGAAGCTTTCTTT. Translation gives CAISEGNLNTEAFF.

The CDR3 loop is CASSRYRASTDGYTF. Here the CDR3 DNA reads TGTGCCAGCAGCCGTTATCGGGCCTCAACGGATGGCTACACCTTC. This chain joins TRBV14 and TRBJ1-2; no clear D. V lost 4 bases, J lost 6 bases, and 18 bases lay in between. This CDR3 region has 15 residues. Germline V gene sequence: CDR1 SGHDN, CDR2 FVKESK.

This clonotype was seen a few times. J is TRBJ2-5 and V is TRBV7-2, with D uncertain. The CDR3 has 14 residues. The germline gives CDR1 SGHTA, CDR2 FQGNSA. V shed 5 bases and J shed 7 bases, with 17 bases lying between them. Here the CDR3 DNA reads TGTGCCAGCAGCCCAGTCGGCGGCTCTGGGACCCAGTACTTC. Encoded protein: CASSPVGGSGTQYF.

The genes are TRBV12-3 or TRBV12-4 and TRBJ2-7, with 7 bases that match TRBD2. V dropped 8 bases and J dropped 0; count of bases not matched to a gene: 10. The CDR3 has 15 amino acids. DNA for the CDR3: TGTGCCAGCGGAGCGGGGTTGGGTACCTCCTACGAGCAGTACTTC. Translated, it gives CASGAGLGTSYEQYF.

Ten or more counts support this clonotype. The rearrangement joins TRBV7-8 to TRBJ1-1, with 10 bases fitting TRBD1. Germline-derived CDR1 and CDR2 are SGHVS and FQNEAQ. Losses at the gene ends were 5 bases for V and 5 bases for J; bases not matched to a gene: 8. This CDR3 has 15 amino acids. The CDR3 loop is CASSQRDRGGTEAFF. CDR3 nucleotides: TGTGCCAGCAGCCAGCGGGACAGGGGAGGAACTGAAGCTTTCTTT.

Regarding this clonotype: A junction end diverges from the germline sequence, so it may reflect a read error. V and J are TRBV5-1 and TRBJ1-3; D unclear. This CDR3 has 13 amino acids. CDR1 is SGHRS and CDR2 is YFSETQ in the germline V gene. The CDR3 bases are TGCGCCAGCCAGAGGGCCTCTGGAGACACCATATATTTT. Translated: CASQRASGDTIYF.

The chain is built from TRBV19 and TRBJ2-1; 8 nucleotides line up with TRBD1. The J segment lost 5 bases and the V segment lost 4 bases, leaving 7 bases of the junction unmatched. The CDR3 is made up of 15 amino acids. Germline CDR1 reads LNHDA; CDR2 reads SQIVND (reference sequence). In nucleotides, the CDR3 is TGTGCCAGTAGTACAACCGGGACAGGCAACAATGAGCAGTTCTTC. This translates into CASSTTGTGNNEQFF.

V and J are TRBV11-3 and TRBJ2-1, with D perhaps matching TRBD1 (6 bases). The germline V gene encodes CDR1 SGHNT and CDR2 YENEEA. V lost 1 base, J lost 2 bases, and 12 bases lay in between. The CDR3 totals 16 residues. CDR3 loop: CASSLGAGETYNEQFF. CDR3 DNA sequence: TGTGCCAGCAGCTTAGGTGCAGGGGAGACCTACAATGAGCAGTTCTTC.

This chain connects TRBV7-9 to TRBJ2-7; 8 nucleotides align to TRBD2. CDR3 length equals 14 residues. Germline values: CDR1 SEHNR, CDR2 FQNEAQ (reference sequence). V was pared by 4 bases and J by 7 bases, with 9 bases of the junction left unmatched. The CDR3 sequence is CASSYREGHREQYF. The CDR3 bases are TGTGCCAGCAGCTACCGGGAGGGACATCGGGAGCAGTACTTC.

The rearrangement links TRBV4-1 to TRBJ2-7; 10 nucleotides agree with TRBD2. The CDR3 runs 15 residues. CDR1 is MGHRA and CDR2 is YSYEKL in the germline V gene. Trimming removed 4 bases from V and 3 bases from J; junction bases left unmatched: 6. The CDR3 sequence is CASSLGLADLYEQYF. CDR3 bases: TGCGCCAGCAGCCTCGGACTAGCGGACCTCTACGAGCAGTACTTC.

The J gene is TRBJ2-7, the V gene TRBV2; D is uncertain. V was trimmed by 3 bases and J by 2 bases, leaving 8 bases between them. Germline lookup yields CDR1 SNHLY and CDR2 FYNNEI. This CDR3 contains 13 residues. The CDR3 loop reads CASSDPGPYEQYF. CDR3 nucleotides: TGTGCCAGCAGTGACCCAGGACCCTACGAGCAGTACTTC.

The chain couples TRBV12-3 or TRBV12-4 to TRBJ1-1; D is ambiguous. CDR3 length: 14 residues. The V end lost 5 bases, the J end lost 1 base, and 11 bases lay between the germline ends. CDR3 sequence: CASSGTSRNTEAFF. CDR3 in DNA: TGTGCCAGCAGTGGAACTTCAAGGAACACTGAAGCTTTCTTT.

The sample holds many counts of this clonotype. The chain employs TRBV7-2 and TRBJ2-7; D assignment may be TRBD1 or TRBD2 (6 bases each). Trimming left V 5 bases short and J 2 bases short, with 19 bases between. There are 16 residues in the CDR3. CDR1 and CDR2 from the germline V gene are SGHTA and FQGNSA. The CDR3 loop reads CASSQLGGLKTYEQYF. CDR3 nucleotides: TGTGCCAGCAGCCAATTAGGGGGGCTGAAAACCTACGAGCAGTACTTC.

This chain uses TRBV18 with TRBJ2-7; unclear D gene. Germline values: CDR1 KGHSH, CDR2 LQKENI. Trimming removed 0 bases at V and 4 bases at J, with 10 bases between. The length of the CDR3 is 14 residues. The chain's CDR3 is CASSPPGYIYEQYF. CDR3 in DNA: TGTGCCAGCTCACCACCAGGGTATATTTACGAGCAGTACTTC.

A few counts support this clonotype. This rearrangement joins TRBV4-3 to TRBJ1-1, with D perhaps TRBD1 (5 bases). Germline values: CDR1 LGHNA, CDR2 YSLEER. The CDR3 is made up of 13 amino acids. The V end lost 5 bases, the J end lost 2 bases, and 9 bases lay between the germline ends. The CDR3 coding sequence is TGCGCCAGCAGCATGACAGCAAACACTGAAGCTTTCTTT. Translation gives CASSMTANTEAFF.

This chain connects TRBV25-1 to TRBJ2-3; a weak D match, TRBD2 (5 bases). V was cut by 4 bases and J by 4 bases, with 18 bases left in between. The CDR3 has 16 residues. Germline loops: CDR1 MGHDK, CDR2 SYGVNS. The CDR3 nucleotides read TGTGCCAGCAGTGCATCTCGCGGGCGCGAGGCAGATACGCAGTATTTT. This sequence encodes CASSASRGREADTQYF. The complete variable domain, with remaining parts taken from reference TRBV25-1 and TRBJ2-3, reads EADIYQTPRYLVIGTGKKITLECSQTMGHDKMYWYQQDPGMELHLIHYSYGVNSTEKGDLSSESTVSRIRTEHFPLTLESARPSHTSQYLCASSASRGREADTQYFGPGTRLTVL.

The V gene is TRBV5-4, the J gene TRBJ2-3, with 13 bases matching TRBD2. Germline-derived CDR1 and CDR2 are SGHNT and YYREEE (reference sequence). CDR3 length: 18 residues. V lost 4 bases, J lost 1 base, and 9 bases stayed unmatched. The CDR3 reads CASSPTSGGIRGTDTQYF. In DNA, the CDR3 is TGTGCCAGCAGCCCGACTAGCGGGGGGATCCGGGGCACAGATACGCAGTATTTT.

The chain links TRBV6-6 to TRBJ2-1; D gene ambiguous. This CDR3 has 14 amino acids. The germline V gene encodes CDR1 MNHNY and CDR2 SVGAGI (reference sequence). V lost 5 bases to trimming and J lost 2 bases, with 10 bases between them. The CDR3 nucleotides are TGTGCCAGCAGTGAGGCAGGAACCTACAATGAGCAGTTCTTC. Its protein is CASSEAGTYNEQFF.

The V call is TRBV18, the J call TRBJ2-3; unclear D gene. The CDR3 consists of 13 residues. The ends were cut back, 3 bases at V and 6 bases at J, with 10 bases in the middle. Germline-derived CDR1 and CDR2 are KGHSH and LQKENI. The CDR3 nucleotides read TGTGCCAGCTCACCTCCGTTCAGGGATACGCAGTATTTT. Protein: CASSPPFRDTQYF.